This T cell receptor (beta chain) was identified in a study of blood T cell repertoires in COVID-19. Study information: The study drew acute and convalescent COVID-19 samples from the United States, Italy and Spain. In each case, the material was cDNA or gDNA derived from T cells, B-cell-depleted T cells, or PBMCs.

In its sample, this clone was seen many times. Study processing details: By means of reference gene primer amplification, nucleated cell counts were estimated. TCRdb's copy holds only in-frame clones and misses some; the assay was immunoSEQ multiplex PCR. The V and J calls and clone size are taken from that table; D and trimming were inferred from the DNA. The sample contains roughly 120,000 clones, 65% to 80% of which appear only once. The material sequenced was peripheral blood. The source of this sequence is a human donor with acute or convalescent COVID-19. The donor label of this sample is uncertain.

CDR3 bases: TGTGCCAGCAGGACGACAGGGACACTAATCTTCTCACCCCTCCACTTT. This gives the protein CASRTTGTLIFSPLHF. The chain links TRBV27 to TRBJ1-6, with 7 bases aligning to TRBD1. V lost 6 bases and J lost 10; bases outside the gene matches: 15. Looked up from germline, CDR1 is MNHEY and CDR2 is SMNVEV (reference sequence). The CDR3 loop spans 16 amino acids.